These 20 T cell receptor beta chains were sequenced from one sample in a study of PD-1 blockade in classical Hodgkin lymphoma. Sequencing was performed with immunoSEQ multiplex PCR; in TCRdb, only in-frame clones are kept and a portion is missing. The sample lists 80,000 to 100,000 clones, roughly 91% seen once, with around 2% in the top ten. Sample time point: cycle 4 day 1 (C4D1), after about 6 weeks of nivolumab. Every patient relapsed after autologous stem cell transplantation, and brentuximab vedotin exposure varied. Sequences were derived from peripheral blood mononuclear cells (PBMCs), sampled before the fourth cycle of nivolumab. The source of these receptors is a human donor with classical Hodgkin lymphoma.

The chain has TRBV28 and TRBJ1-4, with D possibly TRBD1 on 5 matching bases. From germline, CDR1 is MDHEN and CDR2 SYDVKM. Trimming took off 5 bases at V and 8 bases at J, with 18 bases between the two ends. The CDR3 totals 15 residues. CDR3 region: CASSTPGGGGEKLFF. CDR3 nucleotide sequence: TGTGCCAGCAGTACTCCCGGCGGGGGAGGGGAAAAACTGTTTTTT.

This rearrangement joins TRBV5-6 to TRBJ1-1; D is uncertain. CDR1 and CDR2 (germline): SGHDT, YYEEEE. This CDR3 is built from 12 residues. V was cut by 4 bases and J by 5 bases, with 9 bases left in between. The CDR3 DNA follows: TGTGCCAGCAGCCCGTCAGGTACTGAAGCTTTCTTT. Translating gives CASSPSGTEAFF.

CDR3 coding DNA: TGTGCCTGGGGTCCAATCCCGGGACATTTCCAAGAGACCCAGTACTTC. It is translated as CAWGPIPGHFQETQYF. The rearrangement links TRBV30 to TRBJ2-5; TRBD1 is a possible D gene (6 bases). The germline V gene has CDR1 GTSNPN and CDR2 SVGIG (reference sequence). Trimming took off 5 bases at V and 1 base at J, with 20 bases between the two ends. There are 16 residues in the CDR3.

V gene TRBV15 combines with J gene TRBJ2-3; TRBD1 matches 8 bases. V shed 0 bases, J shed 13 bases, and the junction held 9 bases outside the gene matches. The germline V gene encodes CDR1 LNHNV and CDR2 YYDKDF (reference sequence). CDR3 length: 14 amino acids. CDR3 sequence reads: CATSRDLVSDREYF. In nucleotides, the CDR3 is TGTGCCACCAGCAGAGATCTAGTTTCGGACAGGGAGTATTTT. The variable domain in full, completed from reference TRBV15 and TRBJ2-3, reads DAMVIQNPRYQVTQFGKPVTLSCSQTLNHNVMYWYQQKSSQAPKLLFHYYDKDFNNEADTPDNFQSRRPNTSFCFLDIRSPGLGDTAMYLCATSRDLVSDREYFGPGTRLTVL.

The V gene is TRBV6-1, the J gene TRBJ2-7, with 8 bases identical to TRBD2. Germline loops: CDR1 MNHNS, CDR2 SASEGT. J gave up 4 bases and V 7 bases, and 12 bases lay outside the gene matches. This CDR3 has 15 residues. This chain's CDR3 is CASTMYGGGLYEQYF. The CDR3 bases are TGTGCCAGCACGATGTACGGGGGGGGACTTTACGAGCAGTACTTC.

The CDR3 region has the DNA TGTGCCAGCAGCTTAGGATTCCTAGCGGGAGGGTTAGAGACCCAGTACTTC. Amino acid sequence: CASSLGFLAGGLETQYF. The chain carries TRBV7-8 and TRBJ2-5; 12 bases match TRBD2. CDR3 size: 17 residues. Germline-derived CDR1 and CDR2 are SGHVS and FQNEAQ. Trimming took 1 base from V and 4 from J; bases not matched to a gene: 7.

This chain uses TRBV2 with TRBJ2-3; 9 bases match TRBD1. This CDR3 is 14 amino acids long. After removal of 8 bases from V and 3 bases from J, the junction contained 6 bases not matched to a gene. The germline V gene has CDR1 SNHLY and CDR2 FYNNEI. Here the CDR3 DNA reads TGTGCCAGCCCGCGGGGACAGGGAACAGATACGCAGTATTTT. It yields the protein CASPRGQGTDTQYF.

The chain joins TRBV19 to TRBJ1-1; tentatively, D is TRBD1 (5 bases). This CDR3 region has 13 residues. Germline CDR1 reads LNHDA; CDR2 reads SQIVND (reference sequence). V was cut by 1 base and J by 6 bases, with 9 bases left in between. The CDR3, as DNA: TGTGCCAGTAGTATAGGTGGCAGGGCTGAAGCTTTCTTT. Encoded protein: CASSIGGRAEAFF.

The gene calls are TRBV18 and TRBJ2-1, with 15 nucleotides matching TRBD2. The V segment lost 3 bases and the J segment 2 bases; nucleotides outside the gene matches: 11. This CDR3 is built from 20 residues. Germline V lookup: CDR1 KGHSH, CDR2 LQKENI. The CDR3 DNA reads TGTGCCAGCTCACCTATGGGACTAGCGGGAGGAGGAGGAACCTACAATGAGCAGTTCTTC. Translation gives CASSPMGLAGGGGTYNEQFF.

The V and J genes are TRBV28 and TRBJ2-1; the D gene is possibly TRBD1 (6 bases). The CDR3 length is 13 residues. Trimming shortened V by 4 bases and J by 8 bases, and 12 bases separated the two germline ends. From germline, CDR1 is MDHEN and CDR2 SYDVKM. DNA of the CDR3: TGTGCCAGCAGTTGGGACACTAAGGATGAGCAGTTCTTC. Translating gives CASSWDTKDEQFF.

The chain has TRBV4-1 and TRBJ1-2; the D gene is possibly TRBD1 (5 bases). Between the trimmed V and J ends, which lost 4 bases and 8 bases, there was a span of 8 bases. Germline lookup yields CDR1 MGHRA and CDR2 YSYEKL. This CDR3 contains 11 residues. The CDR3 is CASSRDGGYTF. CDR3 DNA: TGCGCCAGCAGCCGGGACGGAGGCTACACCTTC.

The chain employs TRBV7-8 and TRBJ1-2, with TRBD1 identical over 9 bases. The CDR3 totals 17 residues. Germline CDR1 SGHVS, CDR2 FQNEAQ. Trimming took 2 bases from V and 5 from J; bases not matched to a gene: 12. CDR3 sequence (DNA): TGTGCCAGCAGCTTATCCCCCCGGGACAGGGTGAGATATGGCTACACCTTC. The encoded protein is CASSLSPRDRVRYGYTF.

The J gene is TRBJ1-1, the V gene TRBV28, with a possible D match to TRBD1 (5 bases). This CDR3 is built from 14 residues. Germline loops: CDR1 MDHEN, CDR2 SYDVKM. The ends were cut back, 5 bases at V and 5 bases at J, with 15 bases in the middle. CDR3 sequence (DNA): TGTGCCAGCAGTAGGAGGGGCCGGGTTACTGAAGCTTTCTTT. This translates into CASSRRGRVTEAFF.

This rearrangement joins TRBV27 to TRBJ2-4; 9 positions match TRBD2. J lost 7 bases, V lost 2 bases, and 0 bases had no gene match. Germline V lookup: CDR1 MNHEY, CDR2 SMNVEV (reference sequence). This CDR3 has 13 amino acids. The DNA for the CDR3 is TGTGCCAGCAGTTTAGGACTAGCGAACATTCAGTACTTC. This encodes CASSLGLANIQYF.

The chain carries TRBV6-1 and TRBJ2-3; 10 nucleotides align to TRBD1. CDR3 length: 18 residues. Germline trimming cut 0 bases from V and 5 bases from J; bases unmatched to any gene: 11. The germline V gene has CDR1 MNHNS and CDR2 SASEGT. The CDR3 DNA is TGTGCCAGCAGTGAAGCGCTTCCGTGGGACAGGGGCCGAGATACGCAGTATTTT. This encodes CASSEALPWDRGRDTQYF.

The chain combines TRBV6-1 with TRBJ1-3; D gene unclear. CDR1 and CDR2 (germline): MNHNS, SASEGT. This CDR3 is 12 amino acids long. V was trimmed by 2 bases and J by 7 bases, leaving 6 bases between them. CDR3 residues: CASSEIRNTIYF. CDR3 DNA sequence: TGTGCCAGCAGTGAAATAAGGAACACCATATATTTT.

This clone was seen only once. The chain uses TRBV5-5 and TRBJ2-5; the match to TRBD1 covers 7 bases. CDR3 length: 14 amino acids. Germline CDR1 reads SGHKS; CDR2 reads YYEKEE (reference sequence). J was trimmed by 1 base and V by 5 bases; bases with no gene match: 5. DNA for the CDR3: TGTGCCAGCAGTTCAAGACAGGGCCAAGAGACCCAGTACTTC. This gives the protein CASSSRQGQETQYF.

The chain joins TRBV19 to TRBJ1-5; no clear D. Trimming cost V 7 bases and J 0 bases, with 16 bases left between them. Germline V gene lookup returns CDR1 LNHDA and CDR2 SQIVND (reference sequence). The CDR3 extends over 16 amino acids. In DNA, the CDR3 is TGTGCCAGTATTGGTGGTCTGCCGGATAGCAATCAGCCCCAGCATTTT. This encodes CASIGGLPDSNQPQHF.

The chain recombines TRBV30 with TRBJ2-3; TRBD1 aligns across 7 bases. The CDR3 covers 16 residues. Germline lookup yields CDR1 GTSNPN and CDR2 SVGIG (reference sequence). Trimming at V came to 2 bases and at J to 2 bases, leaving 10 bases not matched to a gene. The CDR3 loop reads CAWSTFRQGFTDTQYF. The CDR3, as DNA: TGTGCCTGGAGTACATTTAGACAGGGCTTCACAGATACGCAGTATTTT.

The chain employs TRBV7-8 and TRBJ2-7; D might be TRBD1 (6 bases). Germline V gives CDR1 SGHVS, CDR2 FQNEAQ. The ends were cut back, 4 bases at V and 3 bases at J, with 13 bases in the middle. There are 14 residues in the CDR3. The CDR3 is CASSSRPQGYEQYF. The CDR3 DNA sequence: TGTGCCAGCAGCTCCCGCCCACAGGGCTACGAGCAGTACTTC.